A single T cell receptor beta chain is shown here with its context. In this CDR3 the conserved last residue, phenylalanine or tryptophan, is missing, so a read error is likely. This sample was taken from a study of T cell repertoires in cytomegalovirus infection. Study context: It was the public TCR beta signatures that indicated both CMV infection and matching HLA type.

Trimming pared 4 bases from V and 4 bases from J, leaving 13 bases between. Germline V gives CDR1 MNHGY, CDR2 SAAAGT. CDR3 length: 14 residues. Each CDR3 protein is one row after TCRdb ran MiXCR on the reads. The sample records about 160,000 distinct CDR3 sequences, over 15% being singletons. Sequences were obtained from CD8+ T cells from PBMCs. The TCR comes from a human donor in good health (CMV status not recorded). Some clones in this sample may be carry-over from other donors' samples. V gene TRBV6-8 combines with J gene TRBJ1-1; D is ambiguous. This chain's CDR3 is CASSSSGVVTEAFL. As DNA, the CDR3 is TGTGCCAGCAGTTCATCCGGGGTCGTCACTGAAGCTTTCCTT.